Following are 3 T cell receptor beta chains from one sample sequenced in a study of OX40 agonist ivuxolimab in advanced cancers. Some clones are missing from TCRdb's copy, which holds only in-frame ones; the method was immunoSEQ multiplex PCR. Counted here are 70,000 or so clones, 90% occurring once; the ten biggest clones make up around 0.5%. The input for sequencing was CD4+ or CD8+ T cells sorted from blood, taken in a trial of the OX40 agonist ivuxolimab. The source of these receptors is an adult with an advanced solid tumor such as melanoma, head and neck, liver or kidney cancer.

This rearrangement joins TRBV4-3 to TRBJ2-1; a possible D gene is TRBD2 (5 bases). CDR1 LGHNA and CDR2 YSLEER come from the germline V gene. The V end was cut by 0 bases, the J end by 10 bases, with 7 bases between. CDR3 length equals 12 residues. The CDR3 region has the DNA TGCGCCAGCAGCCAAGATAGGAGGGAGCAGTTCTTC. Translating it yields CASSQDRREQFF.

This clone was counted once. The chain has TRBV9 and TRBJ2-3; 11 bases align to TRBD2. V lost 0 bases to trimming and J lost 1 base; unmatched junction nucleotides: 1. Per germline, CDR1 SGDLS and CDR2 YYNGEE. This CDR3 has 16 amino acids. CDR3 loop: CASSVVAGGGTDTQYF. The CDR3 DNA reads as TGTGCCAGCAGCGTAGTAGCGGGAGGGGGCACAGATACGCAGTATTTT.

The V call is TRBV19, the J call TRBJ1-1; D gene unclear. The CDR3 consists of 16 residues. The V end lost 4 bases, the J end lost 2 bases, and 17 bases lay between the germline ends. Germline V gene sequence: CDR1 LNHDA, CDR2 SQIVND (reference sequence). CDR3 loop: CASSSGPGRTNTEAFF. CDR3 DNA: TGTGCCAGTAGTAGCGGCCCGGGCAGGACTAACACTGAAGCTTTCTTT.